A selection of T cell receptor beta chains follows, all from one sample in a study of blood T cell repertoires in COVID-19. The table came from immunoSEQ multiplex PCR; TCRdb's copy has only in-frame clones and leaves some out. The table lists 100,000 to 150,000 clones, over 75% of them singletons. The material sequenced was peripheral blood. Source of these receptors: a man younger than 45 with COVID-19, enrolled during active disease. The conserved cysteine and the conserved F or W are not part of the CDR3 here.

J gene: TRBJ1-6
V gene: TRBV5-1
CDR3 protein: ASSLARDRNSPLH

J gene: TRBJ1-4
V gene: TRBV30
CDR3 protein: AWSVNGKLF

J gene: TRBJ2-7
V gene: TRBV5-5
CDR3 protein: ASSLLWGQLIHEQY

J gene: TRBJ2-3
V gene: TRBV5-1
CDR3 protein: ASSLGQITDTQY

J gene: TRBJ2-5
V gene: TRBV7-8
CDR3 protein: ASSRGVQETQY

J gene: TRBJ2-3
V gene: TRBV7-9
CDR3 protein: ASSLIGGSTDTQY

J gene: TRBJ2-3
V gene: TRBV5-5
CDR3 protein: ASSSRSRDRGNTQY

J gene: TRBJ1-2
V gene: TRBV28
CDR3 protein: ASSLLVSYGYT

J gene: TRBJ1-2
V gene: TRBV19
CDR3 protein: ASSITSGDDGYT

J gene: TRBJ1-1
V gene: TRBV2
CDR3 protein: ASRGQNTEAF

J gene: TRBJ2-2
V gene: TRBV7-9
CDR3 protein: ASSHQTGGKTGELF

J gene: TRBJ2-7
V gene: TRBV30
CDR3 protein: AWREAGGLISNEQY

J gene: TRBJ2-5
V gene: TRBV5-5
CDR3 protein: ASSPGQGAGETQY

J gene: TRBJ2-5
V gene: TRBV7-6
CDR3 protein: ASSSGTGEETQY

J gene: TRBJ2-3
V gene: TRBV5-1
CDR3 protein: ASSFLADTQY

J gene: TRBJ2-3
V gene: TRBV7-9
CDR3 protein: ASSSSTDTQY

J gene: TRBJ2-3
V gene: TRBV28
CDR3 protein: ASQGASSTGKDTQY

J gene: TRBJ1-2
V gene: TRBV28
CDR3 protein: ASATGDSGVANYGYT

J gene: TRBJ1-1
V gene: TRBV3-1/TRBV3-2
CDR3 protein: ASSQPTGGGTEAF

J gene: TRBJ2-4
V gene: TRBV4-1
CDR3 protein: ASSQGGQVGLAKNIQY

J gene: TRBJ2-7
V gene: TRBV5-5
CDR3 protein: ASSSGQGVDYEQY

J gene: TRBJ2-1
V gene: TRBV28
CDR3 protein: ASSLSGLRSNEQF

J gene: TRBJ2-3
V gene: TRBV15
CDR3 protein: ATSSGTGGTDTQY

J gene: TRBJ1-6
V gene: TRBV27
CDR3 protein: ASSLLTGRNSPLH

J gene: TRBJ2-3
V gene: TRBV6-4
CDR3 protein: ASSPGTGGDTQY

J gene: TRBJ2-2
V gene: TRBV7-9
CDR3 protein: ASSSGTVNTGELF

J gene: TRBJ2-7
V gene: TRBV7-2
CDR3 protein: ASSLEQGVPGEQY

J gene: TRBJ1-5
V gene: TRBV28
CDR3 protein: ASSDPQGGGYSNQPQH

J gene: TRBJ1-2
V gene: TRBV19
CDR3 protein: ASSIGSGQGAVRGYT

J gene: TRBJ1-4
V gene: TRBV5-1
CDR3 protein: ASSDDRADEKLF

J gene: TRBJ1-1
V gene: TRBV27
CDR3 protein: ASSSLGGGRTEAF

J gene: TRBJ2-5
V gene: TRBV3-1/TRBV3-2
CDR3 protein: ASSQTLAGGPGTQY

J gene: TRBJ1-3
V gene: TRBV7-9
CDR3 protein: ASTSQGSGNTIY

J gene: TRBJ2-5
V gene: TRBV20-1
CDR3 protein: SASTEDRSQETQY

J gene: TRBJ2-1
V gene: TRBV27
CDR3 protein: ASSAPRGYNEQF

J gene: TRBJ1-5
V gene: TRBV30
CDR3 protein: AWSLTGAQH

J gene: TRBJ1-2
V gene: TRBV6-5
CDR3 protein: ASSYRGSNYGYT

J gene: TRBJ1-5
V gene: TRBV6-2/TRBV6-3
CDR3 protein: ASSLPGQGLNQPQH

J gene: TRBJ2-7
V gene: TRBV27
CDR3 protein: ASSFQGTYEQY

J gene: TRBJ2-3
V gene: TRBV15
CDR3 protein: ATSERARATDTQY

J gene: TRBJ1-5
V gene: TRBV27
CDR3 protein: ASSPSPGQGTGPQH